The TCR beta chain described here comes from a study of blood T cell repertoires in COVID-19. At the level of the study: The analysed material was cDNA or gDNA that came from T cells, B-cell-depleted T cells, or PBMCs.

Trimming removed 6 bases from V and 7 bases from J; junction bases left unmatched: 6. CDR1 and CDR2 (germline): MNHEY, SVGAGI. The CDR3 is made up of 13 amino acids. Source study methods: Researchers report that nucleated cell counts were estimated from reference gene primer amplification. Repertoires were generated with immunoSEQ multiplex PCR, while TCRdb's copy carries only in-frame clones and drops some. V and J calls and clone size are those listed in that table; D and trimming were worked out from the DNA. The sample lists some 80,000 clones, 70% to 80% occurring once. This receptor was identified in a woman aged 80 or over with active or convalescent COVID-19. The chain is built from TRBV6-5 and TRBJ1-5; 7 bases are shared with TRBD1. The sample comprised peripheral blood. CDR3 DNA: TGTGCCAGCAGAGACAGGGCTTCCCAGCCCCAGCATTTT. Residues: CASRDRASQPQHF.